This TCR beta chain was recovered during a study of cytomegalovirus exposure and HLA in healthy donors (dated by TCRdb to about 2017). At the level of the whole study: According to an earlier analysis of a few hundred of the donors, some 170 million T cells yielded 90 million to 140 million unique TCR beta sequences and 276 Gb of sequence data. The number of donors typed differed by locus, with roughly 620-640 for A, B, C, DRB1 and DQB1, 522 for DQA1, nearly 610 for DPA1, and 450 to 480 for DPB1. Alongside the repertoire data, information on donor age, sex, ethnicity and CMV serostatus was compiled. Rather than using new phenotypic data, the later analysis identified candidate immune exposures from TCR beta sequences and from how often those sequences occurred across donors. The genetic ancestry cluster associated with self-reported Caucasian donors included approximately 85% of the roughly 390 genotyped donors. Among some 400 genotyped donors of the cohort, an average of approximately 240,000 unique TCR beta nucleotide sequences was sequenced per donor, of which roughly 17% were non-productive. To predict cytomegalovirus infection status, the study brought together high-throughput TCR immunosequencing, statistical association of individual TCRs with disease status, and machine learning. Four to six DR-DQ haplotypes were handled as single units for association and clustering because linkage in the cohort was strong. Class I and class II HLA loci were covered by the typing at four-digit resolution. Besides the first cohort of roughly 660 subjects, a separate validation cohort made up of 120 or so different subjects was used. In an earlier analysis of about 590 of the donors, high-throughput TCR beta sequencing was used to judge whether each TCR beta V gene segment behaved as functional or pseudogenic. The study aimed to test whether cataloging public T cell receptors could reveal signatures of past pathogen exposure. A later analysis re-analyzed previously published TCR beta repertoires from about 600 donors and added high-resolution HLA genotyping to study TCR occurrence patterns. In a later genetic analysis, genome-wide SNP genotypes for about 55% of the roughly 700 donors were used, and that subset was treated as a discovery cohort. All discovery cohort repertoires had been generated on a single sequencing platform. An early release that covered about 600 HLA-typed donors contained approximately 300 gigabases of sequencing data and around 80 million unique TCR sequences. Using immunosequencing, the study profiled T cell repertoires from 666 subjects and related those repertoires to cytomegalovirus serostatus. Study-wide findings and limitations: A further reported finding was that TCR beta sequences accurately predicted the HLA-A and HLA-B alleles for most subjects in the first cohort. Linkage disequilibrium might explain the correlated functional status among segregating V segments, but an unknown experimental factor could not be excluded. A later analysis associated about 17,000 TCR beta sequences with specific HLA alleles at a false discovery rate of 0.05. For the cohort, immune exposure information was limited to CMV serostatus. In both the original and validation cohorts, the classifier was reported to diagnose cytomegalovirus status with high specificity and sensitivity. In a later analysis, TCR association rates were found to vary across HLA loci, with the most associated TCRs seen for DRB1 alleles and the fewest for HLA-C alleles. Three of the identified cytomegalovirus-associated TCR beta chains were confirmed in vitro to be specific for cytomegalovirus antigens. V-gene and J-gene trimming of TCR beta chains was associated with a missense DCLRE1C variant in a later genetic analysis, and the association was replicated in an independent cohort. Broadly in line with IMGT annotations, most TCR beta V segments showed up in productive rearrangements about 87% or about 30% of the time in an earlier analysis of a few hundred of the donors. According to a later genetic analysis, donors in an Asian-associated ancestry cluster had fewer N-insertions in productive TCRs than the roughly 660-donor mean. According to the authors, the approach could potentially be generalized to other disease states and immunological phenotypes. Most CMV-associated TCR beta chains appeared to be HLA-restricted in a later analysis, and the HLA associations seemed to be driven largely by CMV exposure. Because some donors lacked HLA typing at each locus, the association tests relied only on the typed subset. A later analysis found that HLA-associated TCR beta chains were more clonally expanded and had lower generation probabilities than equally common non-associated chains. While some public TCRs were present in many individuals, most TCR sequences turned up only very rarely across donors. A total of about 180 TCR beta chains were listed by the study as associated with cytomegalovirus. Strong co-occurrence of HLA alleles, especially DR and DQ, made assigning TCR associations to individual alleles difficult. Presence/absence analyses assumed roughly uniform sequencing depth across donors, an assumption that may not hold. The 87-base-pair reads could not distinguish some IMGT-functional V segments, including TRBV6-2 and TRBV6-3, so those segments were excluded. This cohort had only TCR beta chains sequenced, and the lack of alpha or paired-chain data limited which features could be detected. A cluster of highly shared sequence variants was judged likely to be a technical artifact of the sequencing pipeline. About 15 rarely observed V segments, including chromosome 9 orphons, were excluded from the earlier analysis of several hundred of the donors because counts were too low. According to a later analysis, parvovirus B19, influenza, CMV and Epstein-Barr virus appeared linked to several top co-occurrence clusters.

About this clone itself: Its target antigen remains unknown. No much larger clone exists at a distance of one base, and base qualities are not known.

Libraries were prepared through the immunoSEQ multiplex PCR assay. A mixture of 60 forward primers for TCR Vbeta segments and 13 reverse primers for TCR Jbeta segments was used in the multiplex PCR. The CDR3 region of rearranged TCR beta genes was amplified from genomic DNA with a multiplex PCR assay. The Illumina HiSeq System was used to sequence the amplified TCR beta libraries as 87-base-pair reads. The original methods were these. A later analysis tallied tens of millions of unique TCR beta chains across the 660 or so repertoires, and approximately 12 million of those chains were shared by two or more donors. A nearest-neighbor algorithm error-corrected the raw reads and collapsed the reads into unique sequences, merging closely related sequences to remove PCR and sequencing errors. To assign V, D and J gene segments, CDR3 sequences were aligned to IMGT reference sequences. Each retained sequence needed at least a six-nucleotide match to both a V gene segment and a J gene segment. A rearrangement was called productive if the CDR3 had no stop codons and remained in frame with V and J, and every other rearrangement was called non-productive. Following IMGT convention, CDR3 was defined as the stretch from the second conserved V-encoded cysteine up to the conserved J-encoded phenylalanine. The earlier analysis of roughly 590 of the donors excluded any sequence lacking an unambiguous match to a single V gene segment. In an earlier analysis of around 590 of the donors, a V segment was called functional when productive rearrangements were above 56.7%, and segregating when the standard deviation between donors exceeded 5%. To diagnose cytomegalovirus status from the catalog of TCR beta chain sequences, a statistical classification framework was built. V and J gene assignment, in a later analysis, came from comparing TCR nucleotide sequences with IMGT/GENE-DB human TR gene sequences. The TCRdist pipeline was used in a later analysis to assign CDR3 sequences and most-parsimonious VDJ recombination scenarios. In a later analysis, every TCR beta chain was defined by the combination of its CDR3 amino acid sequence and its V-gene family, and reads without a unique V-gene family were dropped. To address suspected cross-contamination and a sequencing artifact, a later analysis removed roughly 640 highly shared, low-generation-probability nucleotide sequences. In a later analysis, a clonal expansion index was calculated for each public chain from normalized within-repertoire ranks of inferred template counts. In a later analysis, generation probabilities were computed using a VDJ recombination model fitted to out-of-frame rearrangements, and the results were checked against IGoR. In a later analysis, hypergeometric tests were used to score TCR-TCR, TCR-HLA and TCR-CMV co-occurrence, with a repertoire-size bias correction applied to TCR pairs. To estimate false discovery rates, a later analysis permuted the HLA or CMV assignments 20 times. In a later analysis, co-occurring TCRs were grouped using DBSCAN, with TCRdist sequence similarity added in when clustering inside HLA-allele-positive subsets. Repertoires with fewer than 30,000 or more than 120,000 public chains were left out of co-occurrence clustering, as were five repertoires with anomalous nucleotide sharing. TCRdb's version of the immuneACCESS table is confined to in-frame rearrangements and falls short of the full clone set. An unresolved V gene accounts for under half of the shortfall where checked; the remainder is of unknown origin. D and trimming were read from the DNA, whereas the V and J calls and clone size are those reported in that table. The table for this sample lists 150,000 to 200,000 clones; more than 70% of them were counted only once. Together, the top ten hold around 0.25% of the sample.

Measured from the cysteine to the phenylalanine, the CDR3 is 15 residues long. Just the 45-base CDR3 DNA is kept, in frame starting at base 1. The germline V gene gives CDR1 as SGHAT and CDR2 as FQNNGV. V gives up 1 base and J gives up 4 bases, and the segment between their germline ends measures 13 bases. The cohort consisted of 666 healthy bone marrow donors. All cohort members were sampled while nominally healthy, although unrecorded immune exposures were likely present. The donor was CMV seronegative and was included in the group of hundreds of seronegative cohort members. A peripheral blood sample was collected from each donor, and TCR beta sequencing was performed on peripheral blood mononuclear cells. Genomic DNA extraction from the blood cell samples was performed with the Qiagen DNeasy Blood Extraction Kit.

Recombination linked TRBV11-2 to TRBJ1-1, with the D gene call left open. Sequenced material: PBMCs. The sequence came from a boy aged 5-17 years in good health and CMV-seronegative. This receptor has the CDR3 CASSLARSPGTEAFF. The DNA sequence is TGTGCCAGCAGCTTAGCCCGCAGCCCGGGCACTGAAGCTTTCTTT.